The TCR beta chain described here comes from a study of CD8 T cells in ankylosing spondylitis. Points from the study as a whole: A subset of motif variants has previously been described in the synovial fluid and blood of reactive arthritis. Peripheral blood held disease-linked clones only at relatively low frequency, and these were CD8+. Ankylosing spondylitis blood appeared to carry a characteristic TCR beta motif of roughly 8 highly homologous variants. Significant enrichment of disease-linked clones was reportedly seen in matched ankylosing spondylitis synovial fluid.

This clonotype showed up just a few times. Antigen unknown. The V gene lost 6 bases and the J gene lost 5 bases, with 14 bases spanning the gap. The length of the CDR3 is 13 residues. Quantitative molecular-barcoded 5'-RACE generated the TCR beta libraries. TCRdb processed the 5' RACE reads anew with MiXCR; each CDR3 protein has one entry. Of a few hundred thousand distinct CDR3 sequences in the sample, about 20% were seen once. The material sequenced was blood, either unsorted or a sorted T cell fraction (not recorded which). This receptor was identified in a male donor with ankylosing spondylitis. The rearrangement joins TRBV12-3 or TRBV12-4 to TRBJ2-7; tentatively, D is TRBD1 (5 bases). The CDR3 region is CASSMTVTHEQYF. The CDR3 DNA reads TGTGCCAGCAGCATGACAGTTACCCACGAGCAGTACTTC.